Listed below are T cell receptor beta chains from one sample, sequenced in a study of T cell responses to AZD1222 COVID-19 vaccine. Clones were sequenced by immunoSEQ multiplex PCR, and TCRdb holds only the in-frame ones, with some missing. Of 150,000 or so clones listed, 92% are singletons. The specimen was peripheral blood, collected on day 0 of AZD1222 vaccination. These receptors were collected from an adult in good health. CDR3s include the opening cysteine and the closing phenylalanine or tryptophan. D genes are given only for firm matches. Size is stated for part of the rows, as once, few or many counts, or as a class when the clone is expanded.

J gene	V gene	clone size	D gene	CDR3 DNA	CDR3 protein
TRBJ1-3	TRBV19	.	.	TGTGCCAGTAGACCTCCATGGGGGCTTGGAAACACCATATATTTT	CASRPPWGLGNTIYF
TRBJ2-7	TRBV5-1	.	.	TGCGCCAGCAGCTTGGCGCCACCCGGTATGACCTACGAGCAGTACTTC	CASSLAPPGMTYEQYF
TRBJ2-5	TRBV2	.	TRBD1	TGTGCCAGCAGATCAGGGGGATGGTACCCGCAAGAGACCCAGTACTTC	CASRSGGWYPQETQYF
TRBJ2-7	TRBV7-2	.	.	TGTGCCAGCAGTAGAGGGGAGTACTCCTACGAGCAGTACTTC	CASSRGEYSYEQYF
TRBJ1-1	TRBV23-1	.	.	TGCGCCAGCAGTCACTCGGGTCTTAGTCCTATGAACACTGAAGCTTTCTTT	CASSHSGLSPMNTEAFF
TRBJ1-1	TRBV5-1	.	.	TGCGCCAGCAGCTACGGGACTCAGAACACTGAAGCTTTCTTT	CASSYGTQNTEAFF
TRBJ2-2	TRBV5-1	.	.	TGCGCCAGCAGCCTCAATATAGGGACCGCCGGGGAGCTGTTTTTT	CASSLNIGTAGELFF
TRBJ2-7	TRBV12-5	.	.	TGTGCTAGTGGTTTGGTACCGGCGGGACTCGCCTACGAGCAGTACTTC	CASGLVPAGLAYEQYF
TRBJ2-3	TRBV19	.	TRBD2	TGTGCCAGTAGTAGCGGGAGCGCCGTTACGCAGTATTTT	CASSSGSAVTQYF
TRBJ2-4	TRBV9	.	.	TGTGCCAGCAGCTTGTCTGCGTGGGACATTCAGTACTTC	CASSLSAWDIQYF
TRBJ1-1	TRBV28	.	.	TGTGCCAGCAGTCTACTAGACAGGAGTGAAGCTTTCTTT	CASSLLDRSEAFF
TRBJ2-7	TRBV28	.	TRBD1	TGTGCCAGCAGTCCATCTGGGACAGGGGTTCGGGAGCAGTACTTC	CASSPSGTGVREQYF
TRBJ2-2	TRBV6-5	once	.	TGTGCCAGTCATCTGTCCGGCGACACCGGGGAGCTGTTTTTT	CASHLSGDTGELFF
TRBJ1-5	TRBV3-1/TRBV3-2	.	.	TGTGCCAGCAGCTTAAGCCAGGATGGCAATCAGCCCCAGCATTTT	CASSLSQDGNQPQHF
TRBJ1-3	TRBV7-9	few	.	TGTGCCAGCAGGGGGGGCTCTGGAAACACCATATATTTT	CASRGGSGNTIYF
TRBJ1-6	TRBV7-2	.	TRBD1	TGTGCCAGCAGCTTAGCCGGGACAGGGAAATCCTATAATTCACCCCTCCACTTT	CASSLAGTGKSYNSPLHF
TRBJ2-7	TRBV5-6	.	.	TGTGCCAGCAGCCAACGGGACATACTATCTTACGAGCAGTACTTC	CASSQRDILSYEQYF
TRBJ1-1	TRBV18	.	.	TGTGCCAGCTCACCACAAAATGAAGCTTTCTTT	CASSPQNEAFF
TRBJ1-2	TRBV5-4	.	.	TGTGCCAGCAGCTCGGGACGGCCCTTGGGCTACACCTTC	CASSSGRPLGYTF
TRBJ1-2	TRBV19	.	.	TGTGCCAGTAGAGCCACCCCGGGCGATGGTGGCTACACCTTC	CASRATPGDGGYTF
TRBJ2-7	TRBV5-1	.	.	TGCGCCAGCAGCTTGGGCAGGTCCTACGAGCAGTACTTC	CASSLGRSYEQYF
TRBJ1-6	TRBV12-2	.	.	TGTGCAAGTCGCTCGGTGGGAGACAGGGGGCTTGTGAATTCACCCCTCCACTTT	CASRSVGDRGLVNSPLHF
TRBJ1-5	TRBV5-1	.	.	TGCGCCAGCAGCTTGGATGAGGGGGTTCAGCCCCAGCATTTT	CASSLDEGVQPQHF
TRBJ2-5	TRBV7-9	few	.	TGTGCCAGCAGCCCCGAGCAGACCCAGTACTTC	CASSPEQTQYF
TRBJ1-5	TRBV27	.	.	TGTGCCAGCAGTTTATATTCCCCTCGGGACAATCAGCCCCAGCATTTT	CASSLYSPRDNQPQHF
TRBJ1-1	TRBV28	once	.	TGTACAACTATGAGGGGGTCCCAATTTATGAACACTGAAGCTTTCTTT	CTTMRGSQFMNTEAFF
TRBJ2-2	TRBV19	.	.	TGTGCCAGTAGTATCCCTAGTTTAAGCACCGGGGAGCTGTTTTTT	CASSIPSLSTGELFF
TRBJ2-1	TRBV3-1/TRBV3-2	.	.	TGTGCCAGCAGCCAAGCGAGCAATGAGCAGTTCTTC	CASSQASNEQFF
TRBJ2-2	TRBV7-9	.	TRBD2	TGTGCCAGCAGCTCAACCGGGGGGGAGAGCGGGGAGCTGTTTTTT	CASSSTGGESGELFF
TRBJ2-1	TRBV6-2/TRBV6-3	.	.	TGTGCCAGCAGTTTAGAACGGGGGCCCAATTTCGAGCAGTTCTTC	CASSLERGPNFEQFF
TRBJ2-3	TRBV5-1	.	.	TGCGCCAGCAGCTTGGGAGGGAGGACAGATACGCAGTATTTT	CASSLGGRTDTQYF
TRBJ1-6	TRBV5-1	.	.	TGCGCCAGCAGCTTGGGGCAGGTTGAGGGTTCACCCCTCCACTTT	CASSLGQVEGSPLHF
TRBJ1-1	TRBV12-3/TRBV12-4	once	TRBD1	TGTGCCAGCAGTGCAGACAGGGCTACTGAAGCTTTCTTT	CASSADRATEAFF
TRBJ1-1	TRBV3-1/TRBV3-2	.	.	TGTGCCAGCAGCCAGAGGAGGACTGAAGCTTTCTTT	CASSQRRTEAFF
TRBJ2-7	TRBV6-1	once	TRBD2	TGTGCCAGCAGTGAAGCGCCTAGCGGGAGGAACGAGCAGTACTTC	CASSEAPSGRNEQYF
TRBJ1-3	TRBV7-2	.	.	TGTGCCAGCAGCTTAGGTAGTTCCTCTGGAAACACCATATATTTT	CASSLGSSSGNTIYF
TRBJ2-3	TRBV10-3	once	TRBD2	TGTGCCATAGGACTAGCGGGGGGGCCGACAGATACGCAGTATTTT	CAIGLAGGPTDTQYF
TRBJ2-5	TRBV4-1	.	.	TGCGCCAGCAGTCGGGGAATCGGGGCAGAGACCCAGTACTTC	CASSRGIGAETQYF
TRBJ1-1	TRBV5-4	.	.	TGTGCCAGCAGCCCACCGGGACCGTTGAACACTGAAGCTTTCTTT	CASSPPGPLNTEAFF
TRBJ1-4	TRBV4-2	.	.	TGTGCCAGCAGCCAAGACGGGGGACGAACTAATGAAAAACTGTTTTTT	CASSQDGGRTNEKLFF
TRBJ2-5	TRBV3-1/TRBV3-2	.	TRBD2	TGTGCCAGCGCGGACGGGGAGGGGGAGACCCAGTACTTC	CASADGEGETQYF
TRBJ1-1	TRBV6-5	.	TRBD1	TGTGCCAGCAGCAAGGGACAGGGGGTAGCTTTCTTT	CASSKGQGVAFF